The following is a T cell receptor (beta chain) sequence with its context. Its target is not known. The sample originates from a study of OX40 agonist ivuxolimab in advanced cancers. Findings of the study overall: Among expanded peripheral T cells, antigen specificity went undetermined.

Exclusion applied to patients with autoimmune disease history or systemic immunosuppression. Method: immunoSEQ multiplex PCR; TCRdb's copy keeps in-frame clones and lacks some. The sample shows 75,000 to 100,000 clones, roughly 82% of them seen only once. Trimming took off 1 base at V and 2 bases at J, with 3 bases between the two ends. The CDR3 spans 12 residues. Germline CDR1 is KGHSH and CDR2 is LQKENI. This TCR was sampled from an adult with an advanced solid tumor such as melanoma, head and neck, liver or kidney cancer. The sequencing here drew on CD4+ or CD8+ T cells sorted from blood, taken in a trial of the OX40 agonist ivuxolimab. The chain combines TRBV18 with TRBJ2-7, with D hard to call. CDR3 nucleotides: TGTGCCAGCTCACCACTCGCCTACGAGCAGTACTTC. Its translation: CASSPLAYEQYF.